The 27 T cell receptor beta chains below all came from one sample that was sequenced in a study of blood T cell repertoires in COVID-19. Assay used: immunoSEQ multiplex PCR; TCRdb lists only in-frame clones, some missing. The sample holds about 160,000 clones; approximately 79% are singletons and the top ten take 7%. Sample: peripheral blood. These receptors were taken from a middle-aged woman with COVID-19, enrolled during active disease.

For the CDR3, the DNA is TGTGCCAGCAGCCAACTTAACACCGGGGAGCTGTTTTTT. Amino acids: CASSQLNTGELFF. The chain couples TRBV14 to TRBJ2-2; no clear D. The CDR3 contains 13 residues. V gave up 2 bases and J gave up 2 bases, with 3 bases separating them. CDR1 and CDR2 (germline): SGHDN, FVKESK.

The V call is TRBV6-6, the J call TRBJ2-3; D is perhaps TRBD2 (5 bases). With 4 bases removed from V and 1 base from J, the gap between germline ends came to 6 bases. There are 13 residues in the CDR3. Germline V CDR1 and CDR2: MNHNY, SVGAGI (reference sequence). The CDR3 coding sequence is TGTGCCAGCAGTTGGGGAGGCACAGATACGCAGTATTTT. It codes for CASSWGGTDTQYF.

The chain joins TRBV9 to TRBJ2-1; no clear D. Germline CDR1 SGDLS, CDR2 YYNGEE. CDR3 length equals 14 residues. The V end lost 0 bases, the J end lost 9 bases, and 13 bases lay between the germline ends. The CDR3 DNA reads as TGTGCCAGCAGCGTAGTATCTCGGTCCTTTGAGCAGTTCTTC. It codes for CASSVVSRSFEQFF.

This chain connects TRBV27 to TRBJ2-1, with D tentatively TRBD2 (5 bases). The CDR3 runs to 15 residues. Germline V gives CDR1 MNHEY, CDR2 SMNVEV (reference sequence). V was cut by 4 bases and J by 8 bases, with 18 bases left in between. DNA for the CDR3: TGTGCCAGCAGTTCGGGATCCTTCGGTTGGGATGAGCAGTTCTTC. Its protein product is CASSSGSFGWDEQFF.

The V call is TRBV15, the J call TRBJ2-7; D is undetermined. This CDR3 comprises 11 residues. V was pared by 6 bases and J by 10 bases, with 13 bases between. The germline V gene encodes CDR1 LNHNV and CDR2 YYDKDF (reference sequence). The CDR3 sequence is CATSWQEIQYF. The CDR3 DNA reads TGTGCCACCAGTTGGCAGGAAATCCAGTACTTC.

V usage is TRBV5-4 and J usage is TRBJ2-1, with D unresolved. Germline lookup yields CDR1 SGHNT and CDR2 YYREEE (reference sequence). This CDR3 is 13 amino acids long. Between the trimmed V and J ends, which lost 1 base and 5 bases, there was a span of 7 bases. The DNA of the CDR3 is TGTGCCAGCAGCTTGTCCCCTCACAATGAGCAGTTCTTC. Translating gives CASSLSPHNEQFF.

The table lists this clone with a few counts. The chain carries TRBV19 and TRBJ1-2; D is unresolved. The V and J ends lost 1 base and 4 bases respectively, with 7 bases between them. This CDR3 is built from 13 residues. Germline V gene lookup returns CDR1 LNHDA and CDR2 SQIVND (reference sequence). CDR3 amino acids: CASSIAGRYGYTF. In DNA, the CDR3 is TGTGCCAGTAGTATAGCCGGTCGCTATGGCTACACCTTC. Full variable domain (outside the CDR3, taken from reference TRBV19 and TRBJ1-2): DGGITQSPKYLFRKEGQNVTLSCEQNLNHDAMYWYRQDPGQGLRLIYYSQIVNDFQKGDIAEGYSVSREKKESFPLTVTSAQKNPTAFYLCASSIAGRYGYTFGSGTRLTVV.

This clone was counted a few times. The gene calls are TRBV7-8 and TRBJ1-4; 7 bases match TRBD1. With V trimmed by 5 bases and J by 0 bases, 12 bases remained unmatched. Germline assignment: CDR1 SGHVS and CDR2 FQNEAQ. The CDR3 spans 18 residues. The CDR3 nucleotides are TGTGCCAGCAGCCTCACTCCCGGGACAGCAGCAACTAATGAAAAACTGTTTTTT. It is translated as CASSLTPGTAATNEKLFF.

The J gene is TRBJ2-7, the V gene TRBV10-3, with a weak D call TRBD1 (5 bases). In germline, CDR1 is ENHRY, CDR2 SYGVKD. Trimming stripped 6 bases from V and 7 bases from J, with 13 bases between. This CDR3 is built from 12 residues. In nucleotides, the CDR3 is TGTGCCATCAGGGACACCTCTTGGGAGCAGTACTTC. Amino acid sequence: CAIRDTSWEQYF.

The rearrangement links TRBV3-1 (or the pseudogene TRBV3-2) to TRBJ1-2; D not resolved. This CDR3 region has 12 residues. Germline lookup yields CDR1 LGHDT and CDR2 YNNKEL (reference sequence). The ends were cut back, 8 bases at V and 4 bases at J, with 11 bases in the middle. The DNA of the CDR3 is TGTGCCAGCGGACTGTTAGGCTATGGCTACACCTTC. The encoded protein is CASGLLGYGYTF.

The chain carries TRBV6-5 and TRBJ2-2; the D is unclear. Trimming took 6 bases from V and 4 from J, leaving 9 bases between them. Germline-derived CDR1 and CDR2 are MNHEY and SVGAGI. CDR3 length equals 13 residues. The CDR3 here is CASSRQSTGELFF. CDR3 DNA: TGTGCCAGCAGCAGACAAAGCACCGGGGAGCTGTTTTTT.

This rearrangement joins TRBV2 to TRBJ2-1; TRBD2 matches 12 bases. Germline lookup yields CDR1 SNHLY and CDR2 FYNNEI. V lost 4 bases to trimming and J lost 7 bases; unmatched junction nucleotides: 8. CDR3 length: 16 residues. The CDR3 DNA sequence: TGTGCCAGCAGTGGATCCTGGACTAGCGGGACTAATGAGCAGTTCTTC. Protein product: CASSGSWTSGTNEQFF.

The rearrangement links TRBV7-6 to TRBJ2-6; 9 bases map to TRBD1. The CDR3 has 16 amino acids. Germline V gene sequence: CDR1 SGHVS, CDR2 FNYEAQ. J was trimmed by 2 bases and V by 4 bases; bases with no gene match: 3. The CDR3 bases are TGTGCCAGCAGCTCCAACAGGGGGCCTGGGGCCAACGTCCTGACTTTC. Translation: CASSSNRGPGANVLTF.

This clone came up a few times. The V gene is TRBV7-9, the J gene TRBJ2-5, with 8 bases fitting TRBD2. V was clipped by 8 bases and J by 5 bases; unmatched bases: 4. Germline CDR1 and CDR2: SEHNR and FQNEAQ (reference sequence). This CDR3 spans 12 amino acids. The CDR3 DNA sequence: TGTGCCAGCCTAGCGGGCGCTGAGACCCAGTACTTC. It yields the protein CASLAGAETQYF.

This sequence joins TRBV7-9 and TRBJ2-7, with 9 nucleotides matching TRBD2. CDR3 length: 14 amino acids. Trimming at V came to 5 bases and at J to 2 bases, leaving 4 bases not matched to a gene. From germline, CDR1 is SEHNR and CDR2 FQNEAQ (reference sequence). The CDR3, as DNA: TGTGCCAGCAGCCTTAGCGGGAGCACCTACGAGCAGTACTTC. It codes for CASSLSGSTYEQYF.

This clone was picked up one time. The chain couples TRBV7-8 to TRBJ2-7; D may be TRBD2 (5 bases). Looked up from germline, CDR1 is SGHVS and CDR2 is FQNEAQ. Trimming stripped 5 bases from V and 2 bases from J, with 10 bases between. This CDR3 is built from 13 residues. CDR3 sequence reads: CASSIDGTYEQYF. The DNA for the CDR3 is TGTGCCAGCAGCATCGACGGGACCTACGAGCAGTACTTC.

The chain joins TRBV5-5 to TRBJ1-1; perhaps TRBD1 as D (6 bases). CDR3 length equals 13 residues. The V end was cut by 2 bases, the J end by 4 bases, with 9 bases between. The V gene's germline CDR1 is SGHKS and CDR2 YYEKEE (reference sequence). CDR3: CASSFTQGTEAFF. The CDR3 nucleotides are TGTGCCAGCAGCTTTACACAGGGCACTGAAGCTTTCTTT.

V usage is TRBV20-1 and J usage is TRBJ1-1; D is undetermined. Trimming took 6 bases from V and 2 from J, leaving 7 bases between them. The CDR3 is 11 amino acids. From germline, CDR1 is DFQATT and CDR2 SNEGSKA (reference sequence). CDR3 protein: CSASRNTEAFF. The DNA of the CDR3 is TGCAGTGCCAGTCGTAACACTGAAGCTTTCTTT.

The rearrangement joins TRBV29-1 to TRBJ2-5; 14 nucleotides match TRBD2. V gave up 8 bases and J gave up 5 bases; unmatched junction bases: 10. The germline gives CDR1 SQVTM, CDR2 ANQGSEA. The CDR3 has 15 amino acids. The CDR3 protein is CSIAGTSGGWETQYF. CDR3 bases: TGCAGCATAGCCGGGACTAGCGGGGGCTGGGAGACCCAGTACTTC.

The chain combines TRBV5-4 with TRBJ2-7, with D perhaps TRBD2 (6 bases). The germline V gene has CDR1 SGHNT and CDR2 YYREEE (reference sequence). The V end lost 3 bases, the J end lost 3 bases, and 19 bases lay between the germline ends. The CDR3 is 16 amino acids. The CDR3 here is CASSSLGGQRNYEQYF. The CDR3 region has the DNA TGTGCCAGCAGCTCCTTAGGAGGGCAAAGGAACTACGAGCAGTACTTC.

This chain links TRBV18 with TRBJ2-3; a weak D match, TRBD2 (7 bases). This CDR3 is built from 15 residues. V lost 2 bases, J lost 5 bases, and 14 bases lay in between. CDR1 is KGHSH, CDR2 LQKENI, per germline. Here the CDR3 reads CASSPRRGGGDTQYF. The CDR3 DNA sequence: TGTGCCAGCTCACCAAGACGCGGGGGCGGAGATACGCAGTATTTT. The full variable domain, its missing parts supplied by reference TRBV18 and TRBJ2-3, is NAGVMQNPRHLVRRRGQEARLRCSPMKGHSHVYWYRQLPEEGLKFMVYLQKENIIDESGMPKERFSAEFPKEGPSILRIQQVVRGDSAAYFCASSPRRGGGDTQYFGPGTRLTVL.

The chain has TRBV5-5 and TRBJ2-4; 7 positions match TRBD1. The CDR3 is 16 amino acids. The V gene end was trimmed by 3 bases and the J gene end by 1 base; junction bases not matched to a gene: 7. Germline V gene lookup returns CDR1 SGHKS and CDR2 YYEKEE (reference sequence). CDR3 sequence reads: CASSWGTVLAKNIQYF. Here the CDR3 DNA reads TGTGCCAGCAGCTGGGGGACAGTTCTGGCCAAAAACATTCAGTACTTC.

V and J are TRBV5-4 and TRBJ2-1, with unresolved D. With 5 bases removed from V and 0 bases from J, the gap between germline ends came to 12 bases. CDR1 and CDR2 (germline): SGHNT, YYREEE (reference sequence). This CDR3 spans 15 amino acids. CDR3 coding DNA: TGTGCCAGCAGGACCGACACGAGCTCCTACAATGAGCAGTTCTTC. This encodes CASRTDTSSYNEQFF.

The gene calls are TRBV20-1 and TRBJ1-5, with D maybe TRBD1 (6 bases). Between the trimmed V and J ends, which lost 3 bases and 5 bases, there was a span of 11 bases. The CDR3 is made up of 13 amino acids. The germline CDR1 and CDR2 sequences are DFQATT and SNEGSKA (reference sequence). The CDR3 here is CSASQGSYQPQHF. CDR3 DNA sequence: TGCAGTGCTAGTCAGGGGTCCTATCAGCCCCAGCATTTT.

The rearrangement links TRBV19 to TRBJ2-5, with 8 nucleotides matching TRBD1. Losses at the gene ends were 6 bases for V and 5 bases for J; bases not matched to a gene: 5. CDR3 length: 13 residues. CDR1 LNHDA and CDR2 SQIVND come from the germline V gene (reference sequence). Here the CDR3 DNA reads TGTGCCAGTAGCGGACAGGGCTGGGAGACCCAGTACTTC. This sequence encodes CASSGQGWETQYF.

This rearrangement joins TRBV7-2 to TRBJ2-7, with TRBD2 identical over 13 bases. The V and J ends lost 5 bases and 5 bases, in that order; junction bases with no gene match: 15. CDR1 is SGHTA, CDR2 FQGNSA, per germline. The CDR3 totals 18 residues. The CDR3 DNA reads as TGTGCCAGCAGCCCCAGTTTGGAGACTAGCGGGAGGTGGGACGAGCAGTACTTC. Translating it yields CASSPSLETSGRWDEQYF.

This chain joins TRBV2 and TRBJ1-5; unclear D gene. The V gene's germline CDR1 is SNHLY and CDR2 FYNNEI. The CDR3 is 13 amino acids. V was shortened by 4 bases and J by 4 bases, with 8 bases between the two germline ends. The CDR3 loop is CASSVGGNQPQHF. CDR3 nucleotides: TGTGCCAGCAGTGTAGGAGGGAATCAGCCCCAGCATTTT. The full variable domain, rest sourced from reference TRBV2 and TRBJ1-5, is EPEVTQTPSHQVTQMGQEVILRCVPISNHLYFYWYRQILGQKVEFLVSFYNNEISEKSEIFDDQFSVERPDGSNFTLKIRSTKLEDSAMYFCASSVGGNQPQHFGDGTRLSIL.